This is a list of T cell receptor beta chains from one sample in a study of T-cell reconstitution after alpha-beta-depleted transplantation in children. MiXCR was run by TCRdb on the PCR reads, yielding one entry per CDR3 protein. The repertoire has roughly 200,000 distinct CDR3 sequences, about 6.8% of them found once; the top ten carry around 3%. The material sequenced was PBMCs from the stem cell graft donor, taken from the stem cell graft. These receptors were taken from a human donor who donated a stem cell graft to a child with Wiskott-Aldrich syndrome. Both conserved end residues are part of each CDR3. Fields, in order: V gene, D gene, clone size, J gene, CDR3 protein, CDR3 DNA. D genes are given only for firm matches. Rows give clone size only sometimes, using once, few, many, or a class for an expanded clone.

TRBV7-9,TRBD1,many,TRBJ1-2,CAGKDRGLGGYTF,TGTGCCGGGAAAGACAGGGGGCTGGGTGGCTACACCTTC
TRBV6-5,TRBD1,NA,TRBJ2-1,CASSYPPRGPNNEQFF,TGTGCCAGCAGTTACCCCCCTAGGGGGCCTAACAATGAGCAGTTCTTC
TRBV5-1,TRBD1,many,TRBJ1-6,CASSLGQGWNSPLHF,TGCGCCAGCAGCTTGGGACAGGGGTGGAATTCACCCCTCCACTTT
TRBV20-1,NA,many,TRBJ1-4,CSAHVGDEKLFF,TGCAGTGCCCACGTGGGGGATGAAAAACTGTTTTTT
TRBV29-1,NA,many,TRBJ2-5,CSVIGLRETQYF,TGCAGCGTTATCGGACTACGTGAGACCCAGTACTTC
TRBV6-2/TRBV6-3,NA,few,TRBJ2-1,CASSPRGKQFF,TGTGCCAGCAGCCCTCGTGGAAAGCAGTTCTTC
TRBV18,NA,NA,TRBJ1-2,CASSLSGSTWGYTF,TGTGCCAGCTCACTCTCGGGAAGTACATGGGGCTACACCTTC
TRBV6-2/TRBV6-3,NA,many,TRBJ1-5,CASSYVQGIQYQPQHF,TGTGCCAGCAGTTACGTTCAGGGGATCCAATACCAGCCCCAGCATTTT
TRBV4-1,NA,many,TRBJ2-7,CASSQEWGQSGWEQYF,TGCGCCAGCAGCCAAGAGTGGGGGCAGTCCGGATGGGAGCAGTACTTC
TRBV6-5,TRBD1,many,TRBJ1-2,CASSYDTGTGTHYYGYTF,TGTGCCAGCAGTTACGACACCGGGACAGGGACCCACTACTATGGCTACACCTTC
TRBV6-5,NA,many,TRBJ1-5,CASSRTFDSFYQPQHF,TGTGCCAGCAGCCGAACGTTTGACTCTTTCTATCAGCCCCAGCATTTT
TRBV11-3,TRBD1,many,TRBJ2-5,CASSPRTGDRTQYF,TGTGCCAGCAGCCCTCGTACAGGGGACCGGACCCAGTACTTC
TRBV20-1,NA,many,TRBJ2-1,CSARTLGSSNEQFF,TGCAGTGCGAGGACCCTGGGGTCCTCCAATGAGCAGTTCTTC
TRBV20-1,NA,many,TRBJ2-7,CSASTGTTAYEQYF,TGCAGTGCGAGTACCGGGACAACCGCCTACGAGCAGTACTTC
TRBV29-1,NA,many,TRBJ2-7,CSVVADFAYYEQYF,TGCAGCGTTGTGGCGGATTTCGCCTACTACGAGCAGTACTTC
TRBV12-3/TRBV12-4,NA,many,TRBJ1-4,CASSFLSGPNEKLFF,TGTGCCAGCAGTTTTCTATCCGGGCCTAATGAAAAACTGTTTTTT
TRBV14,NA,many,TRBJ2-1,CASSQERSNSYNEQFF,TGTGCCAGCAGCCAAGAGAGGTCAAATTCCTACAATGAGCAGTTCTTC
TRBV12-3/TRBV12-4,NA,NA,TRBJ1-1,CASSDGQPEAFF,TGTGCCAGCAGTGATGGACAGCCTGAAGCTTTCTTT
TRBV6-2/TRBV6-3,NA,NA,TRBJ1-1,CASSLQLQNTEAFF,TGTGCCAGCAGTTTACAGTTGCAGAACACTGAAGCTTTCTTT
TRBV3-1,NA,few,TRBJ2-2,CASSQDSGAGELFF,TGTGCCAGCAGCCAAGATTCAGGCGCCGGGGAGCTGTTTTTT
TRBV5-1,NA,many,TRBJ1-5,CASSLDNNQPQHF,TGCGCCAGCAGCTTGGACAACAATCAGCCCCAGCATTTT
TRBV18,NA,few,TRBJ1-1,CASSPRKGEATEAFF,TGTGCCAGCTCACCGAGGAAGGGGGAGGCCACTGAAGCTTTCTTT
TRBV5-1,NA,many,TRBJ2-5,CASSVLLGAQETQYF,TGCGCCAGCAGCGTGCTGCTAGGTGCGCAAGAGACCCAGTACTTC
TRBV6-6,NA,many,TRBJ2-1,CASMKFGDEQFF,TGTGCCAGCATGAAATTCGGCGATGAGCAGTTCTTC
TRBV18,TRBD1,many,TRBJ2-1,CASSPGQGTGDEQFF,TGTGCCAGCTCACCGGGACAGGGGACTGGGGATGAGCAGTTCTTC
TRBV7-9,NA,many,TRBJ1-1,CASRGTDRTNTEAFF,TGTGCCAGCAGGGGAACAGACAGAACGAACACTGAAGCTTTCTTT
TRBV30,NA,NA,TRBJ2-1,CAWSLTGLHNEQFF,TGTGCCTGGAGTCTAACAGGGCTGCACAATGAGCAGTTCTTC
TRBV2,TRBD2,NA,TRBJ2-3,CASSRPGLSTDTQYF,TGTGCCAGCAGTCGACCGGGACTAAGCACAGATACGCAGTATTTT
TRBV10-3,TRBD2,many,TRBJ2-1,CAISGLAGLNSYNEQFF,TGTGCCATCAGTGGGCTAGCGGGATTGAACTCCTACAATGAGCAGTTCTTC
TRBV12-3/TRBV12-4,TRBD2,many,TRBJ2-1,CASSFGAGDYNEQFF,TGTGCCAGCAGTTTTGGAGCGGGGGACTACAATGAGCAGTTCTTC
TRBV12-3/TRBV12-4,TRBD2,many,TRBJ2-7,CASSPGTSPYEQYF,TGTGCCAGCAGCCCTGGGACTAGTCCATACGAGCAGTACTTC
TRBV20-1,TRBD1,many,TRBJ1-6,CSASGQGQGNSPLHF,TGCAGTGCTAGCGGACAGGGCCAAGGAAATTCACCCCTCCACTTT
TRBV5-6,NA,many,TRBJ2-3,CASSFGDGTDTQYF,TGTGCCAGCAGCTTCGGTGATGGCACAGATACGCAGTATTTT
TRBV20-1,TRBD2,many,TRBJ2-1,CSARPGLAGGEEQFF,TGCAGTGCTAGACCCGGACTAGCGGGGGGTGAGGAGCAGTTCTTC
TRBV6-1,NA,NA,TRBJ1-1,CASSLGGINTEAFF,TGTGCCAGCTCCCTGGGAGGGATTAACACTGAAGCTTTCTTT
TRBV5-1,TRBD2,NA,TRBJ2-7,CASSSWTSGGAGSYEQYF,TGCGCCAGCAGCTCTTGGACTAGCGGGGGGGCCGGTTCCTACGAGCAGTACTTC
TRBV5-1,TRBD2,many,TRBJ2-1,CASTLLAVGNEQFF,TGCGCCAGCACCCTACTAGCGGTCGGGAATGAGCAGTTCTTC
TRBV7-2,TRBD1,few,TRBJ2-5,CASSPDGTAQETQYF,TGTGCCAGCAGCCCGGACGGGACAGCCCAAGAGACCCAGTACTTC
TRBV20-1,NA,NA,TRBJ1-2,CSARDLRDSYGYTF,TGCAGTGCTAGAGATCTGCGGGATTCCTATGGCTACACCTTC
TRBV5-1,TRBD1,NA,TRBJ2-7,CASSLAGTGFYEQYF,TGCGCCAGCAGCTTGGCTGGGACAGGGTTCTACGAGCAGTACTTC
TRBV5-1,NA,many,TRBJ1-1,CASSFGTILMNTEAFF,TGCGCCAGCAGCTTCGGGACAATTTTGATGAACACTGAAGCTTTCTTT
TRBV20-1,NA,many,TRBJ1-5,CSAIPALNQPQHF,TGCAGTGCTATTCCAGCGTTAAATCAGCCCCAGCATTTT
TRBV7-6,TRBD2,NA,TRBJ2-1,CASSLERGGGTDNEQFF,TGTGCCAGCAGCTTAGAACGCGGGGGGGGGACGGACAATGAGCAGTTCTTC
TRBV19,NA,many,TRBJ2-7,CASSSRGGSIDEQYF,TGTGCCAGTAGCTCCAGGGGGGGAAGTATCGACGAGCAGTACTTC
TRBV23-1,TRBD1,NA,TRBJ2-1,CASNRDRGFGQQFF,TGCGCCAGCAACCGGGACAGGGGATTCGGGCAGCAGTTCTTC
TRBV18,TRBD2,many,TRBJ2-1,CASSPPSGRASNEQFF,TGTGCCAGCTCACCACCGAGCGGGAGGGCCTCGAATGAGCAGTTCTTC
TRBV7-9,NA,many,TRBJ2-7,CASSHNRAGRIYEQYF,TGTGCCAGCAGCCACAATCGGGCAGGGAGGATCTACGAGCAGTACTTC
TRBV5-1,NA,many,TRBJ2-2,CASRTGVGRGTGELFF,TGCGCCAGCAGAACCGGGGTTGGTCGAGGAACCGGGGAGCTGTTTTTT